This TCR beta chain was recovered during a study of cytomegalovirus exposure and HLA in healthy donors. The study, taken as a whole, reports: Usually a TCR sequence was rare, but some public TCRs were found in many donors. What TCR beta sequences reportedly achieved was accurate prediction of HLA-A and HLA-B alleles in most subjects. Serostatus for CMV was the only available immune exposure information.

The PCR ran on 60 Vbeta and 13 Jbeta primers. Method: immunoSEQ multiplex PCR; TCRdb's copy keeps in-frame clones and lacks some. The sample holds 200,000 or so clones, roughly 87% seen once. About this clone itself: Its antigen remains unknown.

Donors likely had unrecorded immune exposures despite being nominally healthy when sampled. The sample comprised PBMCs. This sequence originates from a girl less than two years old in good health and CMV-seronegative.

CDR3 coding DNA: TGCGCCAGCAGCTTGGCCAGGCTAGCGGGTTCTCAAGAGACCCAGTACTTC. Translation: CASSLARLAGSQETQYF. The V and J genes are TRBV5-1 and TRBJ2-5; 8 nucleotides align to TRBD2. The CDR3 extends over 17 amino acids. Trimming took 0 bases from V and 2 from J; bases not matched to a gene: 9. CDR1 and CDR2 (germline): SGHRS, YFSETQ.